What follows are 13 T cell receptor beta chains derived from one specimen sequenced in a study of neurological immune-mediated disorders. TCRdb used MiXCR to reprocess the 5' RACE reads, holding one entry per CDR3 protein. The sample holds 50,000 to 55,000 distinct CDR3 sequences; roughly 3.8% are singletons and the top ten take 6.5%. Sequencing was performed on PBMCs. The receptors stem from a man between 60 and 75 years old with multiple sclerosis.

This clonotype was seen repeatedly, ten times or more. V is TRBV14 and J is TRBJ2-3; possible D gene TRBD1, 5 bases. Germline V gene sequence: CDR1 SGHDN, CDR2 FVKESK. V was pared by 0 bases and J by 7 bases, with 17 bases between. The CDR3 has 16 amino acids. CDR3 DNA sequence: TGTGCCAGCAGCCAAGAACGATGGGCACGGACAAATACGCAGTATTTT. Protein sequence: CASSQERWARTNTQYF.

This clonotype was found many times. The V call is TRBV20-1, the J call TRBJ1-3; TRBD1 aligns across 8 bases. Germline V gene lookup returns CDR1 DFQATT and CDR2 SNEGSKA (reference sequence). This CDR3 contains 14 residues. Unmatched junction bases numbered 4, after V lost 6 bases and J lost 0 bases. The CDR3 protein is CSAWTGSSGNTIYF. The CDR3, as DNA: TGCAGTGCCTGGACAGGGAGCTCTGGAAACACCATATATTTT.

There are a few counts of this clonotype. V and J are TRBV7-2 and TRBJ2-7, with 7 bases fitting TRBD1. The germline CDR1 and CDR2 sequences are SGHTA and FQGNSA. Trimming at V came to 7 bases and at J to 4 bases, leaving 13 bases not matched to a gene. The CDR3 spans 15 residues. The CDR3 region is CASTPVRTGAYEQYF. CDR3 coding DNA: TGTGCCAGCACCCCCGTAAGGACAGGAGCGTACGAGCAGTACTTC. Variable domain in full (rest from reference TRBV7-2 and TRBJ2-7): GAGVSQSPSNKVTEKGKDVELRCDPISGHTALYWYRQSLGQGLEFLIYFQGNSAPDKSGLPSDRFSAERTGGSVSTLTIQRTQQEDSAVYLCASTPVRTGAYEQYFGPGTRLTVT.

The V call is TRBV9, the J call TRBJ1-1; no reliable D call. Germline loops: CDR1 SGDLS, CDR2 YYNGEE. The CDR3 is 13 residues long. CDR3 residues: CASGSPLNTEAFF. The CDR3 DNA reads TGTGCTTCGGGTAGTCCACTGAACACTGAAGCTTTCTTT.

This clonotype came up many times. The rearrangement joins TRBV10-3 to TRBJ2-3; D is uncertain. CDR3 length: 13 amino acids. Trimming removed 1 base from V and 6 bases from J, with 8 bases in between. Germline loops: CDR1 ENHRY, CDR2 SYGVKD. The CDR3 DNA is TGTGCCATCAGTGAGTGGGGAATGGATACGCAGTATTTT. Its translation is CAISEWGMDTQYF.

This clonotype showed up many times. The CDR3 DNA sequence: TGTGCCAGCAGTTACTCGGGACAGGGCAAATCCTATGGCTACACCTTC. Translated: CASSYSGQGKSYGYTF. The rearrangement uses TRBV6-5 and TRBJ1-2; TRBD1 agrees at 9 bases. Germline V gene lookup returns CDR1 MNHEY and CDR2 SVGAGI. This CDR3 spans 16 amino acids. V shed 0 bases, J shed 4 bases, and the junction held 6 bases outside the gene matches.

This clonotype has a count of ten or more. J is TRBJ1-1 and V is TRBV10-3; D gene ambiguous. This CDR3 is 12 amino acids long. Germline V gene data show CDR1 as ENHRY and CDR2 as SYGVKD. V was pared by 11 bases and J by 0 bases, with 10 bases between. The CDR3 loop is CAARGVNTEAFF. The CDR3 DNA follows: TGTGCCGCCCGGGGAGTGAACACTGAAGCTTTCTTT.

This clonotype showed up just a few times. V and J are TRBV10-2 and TRBJ1-1; no firm D call. Per the germline V gene, CDR1 is WSHSY and CDR2 is SAAADI. V lost 2 bases and J 7 bases, leaving 11 bases between the germline ends. CDR3 size: 13 residues. The DNA of the CDR3 is TGCGCCAGCAGTGAGCAAGTTTACAGTGAAGCTTTCTTT. It codes for CASSEQVYSEAFF.

There are many counts of this clonotype. This chain uses TRBV29-1 with TRBJ1-1; D is perhaps TRBD1 (5 bases). V lost 4 bases and J lost 1, with 10 bases in between. The CDR3 consists of 13 residues. CDR1 is SQVTM, CDR2 ANQGSEA, per germline. CDR3 region: CSVGPGGNTEAFF. Here the CDR3 DNA reads TGCAGCGTTGGGCCTGGGGGGAACACTGAAGCTTTCTTT. The variable domain in full, completed from reference TRBV29-1 and TRBJ1-1, reads SAVISQKPSRDICQRGTSLTIQCQVDSQVTMMFWYRQQPGQSLTLIATANQGSEATYESGFVIDKFPISRPNLTFSTLTVSNMSPEDSSIYLCSVGPGGNTEAFFGQGTRLTVV.

This clonotype was counted at least ten times. The chain uses TRBV12-3 or TRBV12-4 and TRBJ1-6; weak D call: TRBD1 (6 bases). Trimming removed 3 bases at V and 8 bases at J, with 11 bases between. This CDR3 is built from 14 residues. CDR3 loop: CASSLSGVYSPLHF. As DNA, the CDR3 is TGTGCCAGCAGTTTGTCAGGGGTGTATTCACCCCTCCACTTT.

This clonotype was picked up many times. The rearrangement joins TRBV5-4 to TRBJ2-3; possibly TRBD2 for D (6 bases). Looked up from germline, CDR1 is SGHNT and CDR2 is YYREEE (reference sequence). V lost 0 bases and J 1 base, leaving 9 bases between the germline ends. This CDR3 is 15 amino acids long. Here the CDR3 DNA reads TGTGCCAGCAGCTTGGACGGGAGCGGCACAGATACGCAGTATTTT. This encodes CASSLDGSGTDTQYF.

This clonotype was counted a few times. The chain couples TRBV19 to TRBJ1-1, with a tentative D call TRBD1 (6 bases). The CDR3 is 15 residues long. Per germline, CDR1 LNHDA and CDR2 SQIVND (reference sequence). Trimming took off 4 bases at V and 1 base at J, with 13 bases between the two ends. CDR3 nucleotides: TGTGCCAGTAGTAGCAGGGGAAATGGGAACACTGAAGCTTTCTTT. It yields the protein CASSSRGNGNTEAFF.

This clonotype was detected ten times or more. V gene TRBV6-2 or TRBV6-3 combines with J gene TRBJ1-2; 7 positions match TRBD1. Germline V gives CDR1 MNHEY, CDR2 SVGEGT. This CDR3 is 15 amino acids long. V was pared by 0 bases and J by 4 bases, with 5 bases of the junction left unmatched. This CDR3 reads CASSYSGTDLYGYTF. CDR3 in DNA: TGTGCCAGCAGTTACTCAGGGACAGACCTCTATGGCTACACCTTC.